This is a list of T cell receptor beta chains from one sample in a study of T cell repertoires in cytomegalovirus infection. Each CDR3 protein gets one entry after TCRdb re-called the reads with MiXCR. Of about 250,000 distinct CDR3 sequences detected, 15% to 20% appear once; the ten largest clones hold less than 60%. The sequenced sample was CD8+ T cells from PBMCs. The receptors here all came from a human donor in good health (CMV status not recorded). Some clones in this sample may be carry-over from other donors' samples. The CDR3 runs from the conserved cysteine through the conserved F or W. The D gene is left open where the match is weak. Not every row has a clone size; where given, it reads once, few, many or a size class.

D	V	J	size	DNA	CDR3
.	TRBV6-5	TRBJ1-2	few	TGTGCCAGCAGTTACTCGCCAACTTTAGAAGGCTACACCTTC	CASSYSPTLEGYTF
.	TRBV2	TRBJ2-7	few	TGTGCCAGCAGTGTGGTGCAGGGAGTTCTCGAGCAGTACTTC	CASSVVQGVLEQYF
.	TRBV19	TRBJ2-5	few	TGTGCCAGTAGTCTGAGGGGCCCACCGGAGACCCAGTACTTC	CASSLRGPPETQYF
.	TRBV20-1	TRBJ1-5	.	TGCAGTGCTAGAGATCCCAGATTTAACAATCAGCCCCAGCATTTT	CSARDPRFNNQPQHF
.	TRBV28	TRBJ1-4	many	TGTGCCAGCAGTCAACAGAGGGGTAATGAAAAACTGTTTTTT	CASSQQRGNEKLFF
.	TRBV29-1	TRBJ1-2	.	TGCAGCGTTGAAGGGGCAGGGGCTACGACTGATGGCTACACCTTC	CSVEGAGATTDGYTF
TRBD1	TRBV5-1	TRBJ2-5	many	TGCGCCAGCAGGACAGGGGAAGGATCTATGGAGACCCAGTACTTC	CASRTGEGSMETQYF
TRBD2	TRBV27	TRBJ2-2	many	TGTGCCAGCAGCCCCGCGGGGGGGCGAAGTACCGGGGAGCTGTTTTTT	CASSPAGGRSTGELFF
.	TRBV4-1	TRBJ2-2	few	TGCGCCAGCAGCCAAGGTCTCGGGCCCGGGGAGCTGTTTTTT	CASSQGLGPGELFF
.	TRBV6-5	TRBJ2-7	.	TGTGCCAGCAGTTCCCCGGGGGCCTACGAGCAGTACTTC	CASSSPGAYEQYF
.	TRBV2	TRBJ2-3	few	TGTGCCAGCAGGAAGGGCACAGATACGCAGTATTTT	CASRKGTDTQYF
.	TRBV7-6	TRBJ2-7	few	TGTGCCAGCAGCTTAGCGCGGGGCAGGGTCTACGAGCAGTACTTC	CASSLARGRVYEQYF
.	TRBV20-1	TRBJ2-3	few	TGCAGTGCTACCATACCCGCCAGTGGAGATACGCAGTATTTT	CSATIPASGDTQYF
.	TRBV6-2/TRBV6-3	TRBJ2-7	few	TGTGCCAGCAGCTCGCACAGGGAACTTCCCGAGCAGTACTTC	CASSSHRELPEQYF
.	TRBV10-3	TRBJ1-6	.	TGTGCCATCAGTGAGTCTAATAATTCACCCCTCCACTTT	CAISESNNSPLHF
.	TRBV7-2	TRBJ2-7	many	TGTGCCAGCACCCCTCGACCGGGAACCTACGAGCAGTACTTC	CASTPRPGTYEQYF
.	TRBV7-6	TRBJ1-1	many	TGTGCCAGCAGCTTAGTAAGGGTGGGGAGCACTGAAGCTTTCTTT	CASSLVRVGSTEAFF
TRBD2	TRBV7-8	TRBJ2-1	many	TGTGCCAGCAGCTTAGTCAGCGGGGGGGAGACCTACAATGAGCAGTTCTTC	CASSLVSGGETYNEQFF
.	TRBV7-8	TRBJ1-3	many	TGTGCCAGCAGCTACGGGGGGGGTTACTCTGGAAACACCATATATTTT	CASSYGGGYSGNTIYF
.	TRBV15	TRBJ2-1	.	TGTGCCACCAGCAGAGTGTACAATGAGCAGTTCTTC	CATSRVYNEQFF
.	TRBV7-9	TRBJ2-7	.	TGTGCCAGCAGCTTAGCGGCGCACGAGCAGTACTTC	CASSLAAHEQYF
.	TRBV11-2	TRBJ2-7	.	TGTGCCAGCAGCTCCCCTGGGGTGTCCTACGAGCAGTACTTC	CASSSPGVSYEQYF
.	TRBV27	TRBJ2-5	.	TGTGCCAGCAGTCTAGGACCGGTTGAGACCCAGTACTTC	CASSLGPVETQYF
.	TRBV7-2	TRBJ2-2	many	TGTGCCAGCAGCTTAGAGGGGGGGCTAATCGGGGAGCTGTTTTTT	CASSLEGGLIGELFF
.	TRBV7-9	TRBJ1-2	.	TGTGCCAGCAGCTCCCCAGCCTACAGGAATGGCTACACCTTC	CASSSPAYRNGYTF
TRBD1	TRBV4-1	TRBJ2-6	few	TGCGCCAGCAGCCCGACCGGACAGGGGGCCTTCTCTGGGGCCAACGTCCTGACTTTC	CASSPTGQGAFSGANVLTF
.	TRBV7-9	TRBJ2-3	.	TGTGCCAGCAGCTTATCGGGTTTCAACACAGATACGCAGTATTTT	CASSLSGFNTDTQYF
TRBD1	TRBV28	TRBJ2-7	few	TGTGCCAGCACCCGACAGGGCTCCTACGAGCAGTACTTC	CASTRQGSYEQYF
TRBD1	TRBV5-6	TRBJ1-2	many	TGTGCCAGCAGCTCCACCCGACAGGGGGCCACCAACCGCTATGGCTACACCTTC	CASSSTRQGATNRYGYTF
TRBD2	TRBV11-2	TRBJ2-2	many	TGTGCCAGCAGCCCCCCCGGACTAGTTTACACCGGGGAGCTGTTTTTT	CASSPPGLVYTGELFF
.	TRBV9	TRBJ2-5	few	TGTGCCAGCAGCACCCAACCGGGGGGCCTTCAAGAGACCCAGTACTTC	CASSTQPGGLQETQYF
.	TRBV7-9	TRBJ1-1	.	TGTGCCAGCAGCCCTCCAGGACGTGACACTGAAGCTTTCTTT	CASSPPGRDTEAFF
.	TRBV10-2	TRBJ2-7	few	TGCGCCAGCAGTGTGACAGTTTCGGTCTACGAGCAGTACTTC	CASSVTVSVYEQYF
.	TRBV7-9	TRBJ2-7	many	TGTGCCAGCAGCTTAGTCGCTGGGTCGGGCTACGAGCAGTACTTC	CASSLVAGSGYEQYF
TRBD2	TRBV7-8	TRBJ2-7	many	TGTGCCAGCAGCTTAACTCTGCTAGCGGGGTACGAGCAGTACTTC	CASSLTLLAGYEQYF